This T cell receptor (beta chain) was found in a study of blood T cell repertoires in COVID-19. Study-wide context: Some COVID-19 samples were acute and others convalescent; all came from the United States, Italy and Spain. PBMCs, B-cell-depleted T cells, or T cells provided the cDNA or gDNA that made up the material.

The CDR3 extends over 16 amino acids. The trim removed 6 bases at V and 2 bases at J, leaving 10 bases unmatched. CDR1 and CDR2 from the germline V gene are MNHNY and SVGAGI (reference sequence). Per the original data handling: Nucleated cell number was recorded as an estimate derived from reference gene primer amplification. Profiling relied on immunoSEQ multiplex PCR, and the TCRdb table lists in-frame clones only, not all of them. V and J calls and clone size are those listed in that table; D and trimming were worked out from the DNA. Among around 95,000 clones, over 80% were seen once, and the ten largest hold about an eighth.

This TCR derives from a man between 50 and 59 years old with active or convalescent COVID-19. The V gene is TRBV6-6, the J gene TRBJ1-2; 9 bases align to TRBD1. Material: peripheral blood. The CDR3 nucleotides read TGTGCCAGCAGCCGCACACCCGGGACAGGGAACTATGGCTACACCTTC. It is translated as CASSRTPGTGNYGYTF.